The clone carrying this T cell receptor beta chain came up a few times. This entry belongs to a study of T cell changes during pregnancy in multiple sclerosis. The CDR3 sequence is 14 residues long. Between the trimmed V and J ends, which lost 6 bases and 3 bases, there was a span of 12 bases. Per the germline V gene, CDR1 is SNHLY and CDR2 is FYNNEI. The table came from immunoSEQ multiplex PCR; TCRdb's copy has only in-frame clones and leaves some out. The sample records about 68,000 clones, 90% being singletons. This specimen was peripheral blood, taken in the third trimester of pregnancy. The chain recombines TRBV2 with TRBJ1-5; TRBD1 is a possible D gene (6 bases). The TCR comes from a female donor with multiple sclerosis, enrolled in a pregnancy study. CDR3 nucleotides: TGTGCCAGCAGAGCCGGGACACCCAATCAGCCCCAGCATTTT. Translating it yields CASRAGTPNQPQHF.